The 19 T cell receptor beta chains presented below share a single source sample, sequenced in a study of blood T cells in healthy people across ages. Primed by a sample-barcoded 5' primer and a J-beta primer mix, a second PCR proceeded for 7 to 11 cycles. TCRdb recomputed calls from the 5' RACE reads with MiXCR, one row per CDR3 protein. The sample lists fewer than 2,000,000 distinct CDR3 sequences, about two fifths occurring once. The source material was blood. These TCRs come from a human donor in good health.

The chain has TRBV6-2 or TRBV6-3 and TRBJ1-1; D is ambiguous. The CDR3 is 13 residues long. V dropped 6 bases and J dropped 6 bases, with 14 bases sitting between them. Germline V lookup: CDR1 MNHEY, CDR2 SVGEGT. This CDR3 reads CASSLDFLAEAFF. DNA of the CDR3: TGTGCCAGCAGCCTTGACTTTTTGGCTGAAGCTTTCTTT.

This clonotype was seen ten or more times. This rearrangement joins TRBV6-6 to TRBJ2-1, with a possible D match to TRBD1 (6 bases). Trimming took 5 bases from V and 4 from J, leaving 18 bases between them. CDR3 length equals 16 residues. Germline-derived CDR1 and CDR2 are MNHNY and SVGAGI (reference sequence). The CDR3 protein is CASSGRQVGNYNEQFF. CDR3 sequence (DNA): TGTGCCAGCAGTGGCAGACAGGTTGGCAATTACAATGAGCAGTTCTTC.

The chain links TRBV6-2 or TRBV6-3 to TRBJ2-7, with 10 bases aligning to TRBD1. CDR3 length equals 13 residues. Unmatched junction bases numbered 7, after V lost 5 bases and J lost 9 bases. Germline-derived CDR1 and CDR2 are MNHEY and SVGEGT. This CDR3 is CASSPRDRGGQYF. The CDR3 bases are TGTGCCAGCAGTCCGAGGGACAGGGGCGGGCAGTACTTC.

The chain combines TRBV20-1 with TRBJ1-5, with D possibly TRBD1 on 5 matching bases. With 4 bases removed from V and 2 bases from J, the gap between germline ends came to 12 bases. The germline CDR1 and CDR2 sequences are DFQATT and SNEGSKA (reference sequence). The CDR3 is 14 amino acids. The CDR3 bases are TGCAGTGCTACCACTCAGGGTGGCAATCAGCCCCAGCATTTT. This codes for CSATTQGGNQPQHF.

Of note for this clonotype: The junction departs from germline at one end; a sequencing error may be responsible. The V call is TRBV20-1, the J call TRBJ2-5, with D perhaps TRBD2 (7 bases). CDR1 and CDR2 (germline): DFQATT, SNEGSKA (reference sequence). This CDR3 has 14 amino acids. The CDR3 nucleotides read TGCAGTGCTAGAGGGGGCGGGGGCCAAGAGCCCCAGTACTTC. Its protein is CSARGGGGQEPQYF.

Comment on this clonotype: The junction and the germline gene differ at one end; a read error may be behind it. The chain uses TRBV20-1 and TRBJ2-1, with 8 bases identical to TRBD2. This CDR3 has 14 amino acids. Germline CDR1 and CDR2: DFQATT and SNEGSKA (reference sequence). The CDR3 sequence is CGARSLADYNEQFF. Written as DNA, the CDR3 is TGCGGTGCTAGATCACTAGCGGATTACAATGAGCAGTTCTTC.

The chain employs TRBV7-2 and TRBJ1-5; no clear D gene. Trimming removed 3 bases at V and 5 bases at J, with 17 bases between. The CDR3 is made up of 16 amino acids. From germline, CDR1 is SGHTA and CDR2 FQGNSA. The CDR3 sequence: CASSFFGLLGDQPQHF. The CDR3 DNA reads TGTGCCAGCAGCTTTTTCGGACTCCTCGGAGATCAGCCCCAGCATTTT.

This chain connects TRBV5-1 to TRBJ2-3; the D gene is possibly TRBD1 (6 bases). The V and J ends lost 4 bases and 2 bases respectively, with 11 bases between them. CDR1 and CDR2 from the germline V gene are SGHRS and YFSETQ. The CDR3 consists of 14 residues. The DNA for the CDR3 is TGCGCCAGCAGCGGCCAGGGGTACACAGATACGCAGTATTTT. Its protein product is CASSGQGYTDTQYF.

Written as DNA, the CDR3 is TGCAGTGCCGATAGGTACACTGAAGCTTTCTTT. This gives the protein CSADRYTEAFF. The chain uses TRBV20-1 and TRBJ1-1; D not certain. The CDR3 runs to 11 residues. Germline V gives CDR1 DFQATT, CDR2 SNEGSKA (reference sequence). The V end lost 6 bases, the J end lost 3 bases, and 8 bases lay between the germline ends.

There are a few counts of this clonotype. The chain employs TRBV9 and TRBJ2-1, with a possible D match to TRBD1 (5 bases). The CDR3 contains 15 residues. V lost 0 bases, J lost 3 bases, and 10 bases lay in between. Germline loops: CDR1 SGDLS, CDR2 YYNGEE. CDR3: CASSVGGFNYNEQFF. The CDR3 DNA is TGTGCCAGCAGCGTAGGGGGCTTCAACTACAATGAGCAGTTCTTC.

This chain joins TRBV6-6 and TRBJ2-5, with 9 bases fitting TRBD2. The V gene's germline CDR1 is MNHNY and CDR2 SVGAGI (reference sequence). The CDR3 totals 16 residues. J was trimmed by 2 bases and V by 1 base; bases with no gene match: 5. CDR3 loop: CASSYLGLAYQETQYF. The CDR3 bases are TGTGCCAGCAGTTACTTGGGACTAGCTTATCAAGAGACCCAGTACTTC.

This clonotype occurred a few times. The J gene is TRBJ1-1, the V gene TRBV5-1; D gene ambiguous. Germline lookup yields CDR1 SGHRS and CDR2 YFSETQ. This CDR3 is 17 amino acids long. The V end was cut by 1 base, the J end by 0 bases, with 16 bases between. CDR3 loop: CASSLKGTLYMNTEAFF. CDR3 nucleotide sequence: TGCGCCAGCAGCTTGAAGGGCACGCTATACATGAACACTGAAGCTTTCTTT.

The J gene is TRBJ1-1, the V gene TRBV15; D perhaps matches TRBD1 (5 bases). The V end lost 8 bases, the J end lost 1 base, and 20 bases lay between the germline ends. Germline V gene lookup returns CDR1 LNHNV and CDR2 YYDKDF (reference sequence). CDR3 length equals 16 residues. CDR3: CATQEQGGNGNTEAFF. The CDR3 bases are TGTGCCACCCAGGAGCAGGGCGGCAACGGGAACACTGAAGCTTTCTTT.

In its sample, this clonotype was seen a few times. The CDR3 DNA follows: TGCGCCAGCAGCCAAGGTTGGGACGGTGGTTCACCCCTCCACTTT. It yields the protein CASSQGWDGGSPLHF. This chain joins TRBV4-1 and TRBJ1-6, with D tentatively TRBD1 (5 bases). Between the trimmed V and J ends, which lost 1 base and 9 bases, there was a span of 13 bases. Germline CDR1 reads MGHRA; CDR2 reads YSYEKL. The CDR3 has 15 residues.

The chain combines TRBV27 with TRBJ1-1, with a weak D call TRBD1 (5 bases). Trimming removed 5 bases at V and 1 base at J, with 14 bases between. The CDR3 spans 15 residues. Germline V lookup: CDR1 MNHEY, CDR2 SMNVEV (reference sequence). The CDR3, as DNA: TGTGCCAGCAGTACTGGACGGGACCCGAACACTGAAGCTTTCTTT. This codes for CASSTGRDPNTEAFF.

This rearrangement joins TRBV20-1 to TRBJ1-1; possibly TRBD1 for D (5 bases). Per germline, CDR1 DFQATT and CDR2 SNEGSKA (reference sequence). V shed 6 bases and J shed 5 bases, with 13 bases lying between them. The CDR3 covers 12 residues. The CDR3 sequence is CSAGERWTEAFF. CDR3 nucleotide sequence: TGCAGTGCGGGGGAAAGGTGGACTGAAGCTTTCTTT.

The gene calls are TRBV5-1 and TRBJ1-5, with D unresolved. The V and J ends lost 0 bases and 11 bases respectively, with 21 bases between them. The CDR3 loop spans 16 amino acids. CDR1 and CDR2 from the germline V gene are SGHRS and YFSETQ. CDR3 sequence (DNA): TGCGCCAGCAGCTTGGATGAACAGAAGGGCGGCGGAGCCCAGCATTTT. Protein: CASSLDEQKGGGAQHF.

A note on this clonotype: One end of the junction varies from germline; a read error may be responsible. The V gene is TRBV10-3, the J gene TRBJ2-5; the match to TRBD2 covers 8 bases. The CDR3 extends over 17 amino acids. Germline CDR1 and CDR2: ENHRY and SYGVKD. CDR3 in DNA: TGTGCTATCAGTGACCCTGGACTAGCCTTACGGGGGGAGACCCAGTACTTC. Protein sequence: CAISDPGLALRGETQYF.

V gene TRBV9 combines with J gene TRBJ1-2; TRBD1 might be the D (5 bases). The CDR3 contains 14 residues. V lost 2 bases and J 4 bases, leaving 12 bases between the germline ends. Germline values: CDR1 SGDLS, CDR2 YYNGEE. The CDR3 DNA reads TGTGCCAGCAGCGTCGATGACGGGACCTATGGCTACACCTTC. This gives the protein CASSVDDGTYGYTF.